The entry below gives a single T cell receptor (beta chain) sequence along with its context. This entry comes from a study of blood T cell repertoires in COVID-19. Study information: Acute-phase and convalescent COVID-19 samples originated in the United States, Italy and Spain. PBMCs, B-cell-depleted T cells, or T cells were the source of the cDNA or gDNA that made up the material.

Source study methods: Estimation of nucleated cell counts was performed using reference gene primer amplification. Profiled with immunoSEQ multiplex PCR; TCRdb holds only in-frame clones, not every one. The V and J calls and clone size come from that table; D and trimming were worked out from the DNA. The repertoire holds some 250,000 clones, approximately 88% seen once, with about 0.65% in the top ten. Trimming at V came to 1 base and at J to 0 bases, leaving 2 bases not matched to a gene. This CDR3 region has 15 residues. The germline CDR1 and CDR2 sequences are LNHDA and SQIVND (reference sequence).

The J gene is TRBJ1-2, the V gene TRBV19; 7 nucleotides line up with TRBD1. This clonotype originated in a human donor in a cohort sampled during active COVID-19. The source material was peripheral blood. This CDR3 reads CASSIVQGANYGYTF. The CDR3 DNA follows: TGTGCCAGTAGTATAGTGCAGGGGGCTAACTATGGCTACACCTTC.